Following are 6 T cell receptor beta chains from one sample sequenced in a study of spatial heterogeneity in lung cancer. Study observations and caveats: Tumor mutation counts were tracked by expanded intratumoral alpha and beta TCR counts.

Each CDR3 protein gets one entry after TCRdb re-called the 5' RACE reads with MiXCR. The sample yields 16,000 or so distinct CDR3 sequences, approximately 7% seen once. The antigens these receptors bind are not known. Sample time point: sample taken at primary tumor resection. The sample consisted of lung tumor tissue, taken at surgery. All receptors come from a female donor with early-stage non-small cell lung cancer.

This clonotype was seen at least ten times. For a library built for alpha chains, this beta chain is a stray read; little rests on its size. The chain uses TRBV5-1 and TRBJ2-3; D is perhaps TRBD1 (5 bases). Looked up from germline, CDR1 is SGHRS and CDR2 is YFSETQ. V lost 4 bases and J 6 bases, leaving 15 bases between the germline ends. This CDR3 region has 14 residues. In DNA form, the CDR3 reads TGCGCCAGCAGCCACGACAGTGGCGCGGATACGCAGTATTTT. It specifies CASSHDSGADTQYF.

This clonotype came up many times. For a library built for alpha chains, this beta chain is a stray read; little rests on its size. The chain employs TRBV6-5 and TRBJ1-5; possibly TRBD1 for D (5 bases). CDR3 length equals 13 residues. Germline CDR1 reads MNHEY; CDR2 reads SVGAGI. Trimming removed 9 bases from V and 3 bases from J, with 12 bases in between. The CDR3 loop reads CARMQGNNQPQHF. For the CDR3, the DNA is TGTGCCAGAATGCAGGGAAACAATCAGCCCCAGCATTTT.

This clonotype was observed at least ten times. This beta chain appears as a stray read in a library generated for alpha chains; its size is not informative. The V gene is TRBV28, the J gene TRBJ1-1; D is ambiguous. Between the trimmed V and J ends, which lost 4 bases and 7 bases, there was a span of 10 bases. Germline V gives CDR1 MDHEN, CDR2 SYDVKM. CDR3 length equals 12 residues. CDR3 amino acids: CASSSQLFEAFF. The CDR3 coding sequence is TGTGCCAGCAGTTCCCAACTTTTTGAAGCTTTCTTT.

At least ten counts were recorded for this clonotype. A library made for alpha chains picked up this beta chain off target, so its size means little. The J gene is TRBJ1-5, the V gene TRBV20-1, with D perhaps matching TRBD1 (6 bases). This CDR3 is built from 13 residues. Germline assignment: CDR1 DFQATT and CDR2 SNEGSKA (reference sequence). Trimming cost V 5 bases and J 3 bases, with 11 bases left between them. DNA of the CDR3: TGCAGTGCTGCCGGGGGCCACAATCAGCCCCAGCATTTT. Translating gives CSAAGGHNQPQHF.

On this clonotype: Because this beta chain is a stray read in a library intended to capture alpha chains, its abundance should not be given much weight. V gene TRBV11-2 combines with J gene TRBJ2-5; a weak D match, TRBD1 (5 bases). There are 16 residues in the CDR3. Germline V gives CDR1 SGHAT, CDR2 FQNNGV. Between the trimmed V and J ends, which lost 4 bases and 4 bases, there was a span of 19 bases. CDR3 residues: CASSYRVHRKVETQYF. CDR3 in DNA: TGTGCCAGCAGCTACCGGGTCCACAGGAAGGTAGAGACCCAGTACTTC.

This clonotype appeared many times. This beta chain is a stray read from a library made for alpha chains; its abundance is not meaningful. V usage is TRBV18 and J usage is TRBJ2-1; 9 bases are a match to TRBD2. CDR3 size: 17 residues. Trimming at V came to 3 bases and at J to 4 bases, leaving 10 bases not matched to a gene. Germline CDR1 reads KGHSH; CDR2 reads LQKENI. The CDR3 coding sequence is TGTGCCAGCTCACCCCTTGTTGCTAGCGGGGAGTACAATGAGCAGTTCTTC. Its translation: CASSPLVASGEYNEQFF.